This T cell receptor beta chain was sequenced during a study of T cell responses to AZD1222 COVID-19 vaccine. Sequencing used immunoSEQ multiplex PCR; TCRdb keeps in-frame clones, though not all of them. Of nearly 80,000 clones in the sample, 80% are singletons; the top ten hold 22%. The CDR3 consists of 14 residues. Germline loops: CDR1 MNHEY, CDR2 SVGAGI. V lost 5 bases and J lost 6; bases outside the gene matches: 6. This sequence originates from an adult in good health. Here the sequenced sample was peripheral blood, taken on day 0 of AZD1222 vaccination. The chain combines TRBV6-5 with TRBJ2-3; TRBD1 matches at 9 bases. The CDR3 loop is CASSTGGLRDTQYF. The DNA of the CDR3 is TGTGCCAGCAGTACAGGGGGCCTGAGGGATACGCAGTATTTT.